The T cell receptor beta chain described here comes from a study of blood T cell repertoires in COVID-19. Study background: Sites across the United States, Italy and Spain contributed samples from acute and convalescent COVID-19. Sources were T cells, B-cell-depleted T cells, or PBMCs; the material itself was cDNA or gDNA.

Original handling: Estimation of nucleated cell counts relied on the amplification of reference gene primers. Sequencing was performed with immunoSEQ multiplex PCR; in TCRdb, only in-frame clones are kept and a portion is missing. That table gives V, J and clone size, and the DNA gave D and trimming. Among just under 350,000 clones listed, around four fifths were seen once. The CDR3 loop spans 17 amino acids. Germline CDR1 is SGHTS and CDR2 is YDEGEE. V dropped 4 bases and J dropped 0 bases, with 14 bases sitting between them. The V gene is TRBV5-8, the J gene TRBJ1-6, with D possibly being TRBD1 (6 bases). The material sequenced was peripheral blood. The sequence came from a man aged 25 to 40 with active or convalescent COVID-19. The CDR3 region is CASSTVQGSSYNSPLHF. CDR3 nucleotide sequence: TGTGCCAGCAGCACAGTGCAGGGGAGCTCCTATAATTCACCCCTCCACTTT. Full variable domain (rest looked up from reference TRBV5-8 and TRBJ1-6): EAGVTQSPTHLIKTRGQQATLRCSPISGHTSVYWYQQALGLGLQFLLWYDEGEERNRGNFPPRFSGRQFPNYSSELNVNALELEDSALYLCASSTVQGSSYNSPLHFGNGTRLTVT.